This TCR beta chain was sequenced in a study of blood T cell repertoires in COVID-19. Background on the study: Acute and convalescent COVID-19 samples came from the United States, Italy and Spain. PBMCs, B-cell-depleted T cells, or T cells provided the cDNA or gDNA that made up the material.

The germline gives CDR1 LNHDA, CDR2 SQIVND (reference sequence). Trimming at V came to 4 bases and at J to 6 bases, leaving 5 bases not matched to a gene. The CDR3 covers 13 residues. As processed by the authors: Estimated nucleated cell counts came from reference gene primer amplification. The repertoire was sequenced with immunoSEQ multiplex PCR; TCRdb's copy has only in-frame clones and lacks some. V and J calls and clone size follow that table, whereas D and trimming were derived from the DNA. Among approximately 58,000 clones listed, around 90% were seen once. This chain links TRBV19 with TRBJ2-7, with TRBD1 identical over 8 bases. Sequencing was carried out using peripheral blood. The receptor's source is a woman aged 80 or over with active COVID-19. The CDR3 nucleotides read TGTGCCAGTAGTACGGACAGGGTCGGCGAGCAGTACTTC. This gives the protein CASSTDRVGEQYF.